A single sample gave rise to the 19 T cell receptor beta chains below, sequenced in a study of CD8+ T cells in alopecia areata. Extracted from the samples, RNA was reverse transcribed into cDNA to serve as the sequencing template. TCRdb's table, derived via immunoSEQ multiplex PCR, lists solely in-frame clones and lacks some. The table records 140,000 to 150,000 clones, roughly 58% of them present only once. Source material: CD8+ T cells sorted from blood. Source of these receptors: a human donor in good health.

V gene TRBV7-9 combines with J gene TRBJ2-3; D uncertain. The CDR3 runs to 13 residues. Trimming left V 1 base short and J 1 base short, with 3 bases between. Germline CDR1 SEHNR, CDR2 FQNEAQ (reference sequence). CDR3 in amino acids: CASSLVRTDTQYF. DNA of the CDR3: TGTGCCAGCAGCTTAGTCCGCACAGATACGCAGTATTTT.

This sequence joins TRBV27 and TRBJ1-5; D is unresolved. Trimming pared 5 bases from V and 0 bases from J, leaving 5 bases between. CDR1 and CDR2 from the germline V gene are MNHEY and SMNVEV (reference sequence). The CDR3 covers 13 residues. The CDR3 DNA follows: TGTGCCAGCAGTCGGAATAGCAATCAGCCCCAGCATTTT. Translated: CASSRNSNQPQHF.

The CDR3 spells CASSLNRGETQYF. CDR3 DNA: TGCGCCAGCAGCTTGAACAGGGGAGAGACCCAGTACTTC. The rearrangement joins TRBV5-1 to TRBJ2-5; 7 positions agree with TRBD1. J gave up 4 bases and V 1 base, and 1 base lay outside the gene matches. CDR1 and CDR2 from the germline V gene are SGHRS and YFSETQ. The CDR3 has 13 residues. Together with reference TRBV5-1 and TRBJ2-5, the CDR3 gives the full variable domain: KAGVTQTPRYLIKTRGQQVTLSCSPISGHRSVSWYQQTPGQGLQFLFEYFSETQRNKGNFPGRFSGRQFSNSRSEMNVSTLELGDSALYLCASSLNRGETQYFGPGTRLLVL.

This clone is judged medium-sized. The CDR3 DNA is TGCAGCGGCGGACTAGCGGAGACCCAGTACTTC. Encoded protein: CSGGLAETQYF. The chain combines TRBV29-1 with TRBJ2-5; TRBD2 aligns across 9 bases. After removal of 7 bases from V and 5 bases from J, the junction contained 2 bases not matched to a gene. This CDR3 region has 11 residues. CDR1 is SQVTM and CDR2 is ANQGSEA in the germline V gene.

CDR3 nucleotide sequence: TGTGCCACCAGCAGAGATGCTGGGTGGTCCTACGAGCAGTACTTC. Its translation: CATSRDAGWSYEQYF. The rearrangement uses TRBV15 and TRBJ2-7; no clear D gene. The germline V gene encodes CDR1 LNHNV and CDR2 YYDKDF (reference sequence). The CDR3 is made up of 15 amino acids. V dropped 0 bases and J dropped 1 base, with 10 bases sitting between them.

The chain has TRBV5-6 and TRBJ2-7; D assignment may be TRBD1 or TRBD2 (6 bases each). Trimming stripped 3 bases from V and 4 bases from J, with 17 bases between. Germline values: CDR1 SGHDT, CDR2 YYEEEE. This CDR3 spans 15 amino acids. The CDR3 protein is CASSWGAGPSYEQYF. The CDR3 DNA is TGTGCCAGCAGCTGGGGGGCAGGACCCTCTTACGAGCAGTACTTC. The full variable domain, with the rest looked up from reference TRBV5-6 and TRBJ2-7, is DAGVTQSPTHLIKTRGQQVTLRCSPKSGHDTVSWYQQALGQGPQFIFQYYEEEERQRGNFPDRFSGHQFPNYSSELNVNALLLGDSALYLCASSWGAGPSYEQYFGPGTRLTVT.

The genes are TRBV7-9 and TRBJ2-7; D is perhaps TRBD1 (5 bases). Germline loops: CDR1 SEHNR, CDR2 FQNEAQ (reference sequence). Trimming took off 2 bases at V and 7 bases at J, with 12 bases between the two ends. The length of the CDR3 is 13 residues. In nucleotides, the CDR3 is TGTGCCAGCAGCTTATCAGGGTCGGATGAGCAGTACTTC. This gives the protein CASSLSGSDEQYF.

The chain joins TRBV10-3 to TRBJ2-1, with D possibly TRBD2 on 6 matching bases. CDR1 ENHRY and CDR2 SYGVKD come from the germline V gene. The CDR3 has 13 residues. Trimming cost V 8 bases and J 0 bases, with 8 bases left between them. Here the CDR3 DNA reads TGTGCCATCGGAGGGAGCTCCTACAATGAGCAGTTCTTC. This gives the protein CAIGGSSYNEQFF.

This rearrangement joins TRBV5-1 to TRBJ2-1; the D gene could be TRBD1 or TRBD2 (5 bases each). In germline, CDR1 is SGHRS, CDR2 YFSETQ. The CDR3 contains 12 residues. Trimming pared 8 bases from V and 10 bases from J, leaving 16 bases between. Here the CDR3 DNA reads TGCGCCAGTACTTTGTCCGGGGCCGAGCAGTTCTTC. The encoded protein is CASTLSGAEQFF.

Points on this clone: The sample has other DNA sequences that encode this CDR3 too. The rearrangement uses TRBV29-1 and TRBJ1-2; a possible D gene is TRBD1 (5 bases). This CDR3 contains 12 residues. V shed 6 bases and J shed 5 bases, with 13 bases lying between them. CDR1 and CDR2 (germline): SQVTM, ANQGSEA. The CDR3 loop is CSVGGGGYGYTF. CDR3 DNA sequence: TGCAGCGTCGGGGGGGGAGGATATGGCTACACCTTC.

V gene TRBV6-5 combines with J gene TRBJ1-1, with TRBD1 matching 9 bases. Germline values: CDR1 MNHEY, CDR2 SVGAGI. V lost 10 bases, J lost 4 bases, and 4 bases stayed unmatched. The CDR3 consists of 12 residues. The CDR3 DNA reads TGTGCCACACAGGGGGCTAGCACTGAAGCTTTCTTT. Its translation: CATQGASTEAFF.

The chain couples TRBV27 to TRBJ2-7, with D tentatively TRBD1 (6 bases). CDR1 is MNHEY and CDR2 is SMNVEV in the germline V gene (reference sequence). The CDR3 extends over 13 amino acids. Trimming removed 6 bases at V and 2 bases at J, with 11 bases between. Here the CDR3 DNA reads TGTGCCAGCAGCCCGGACAGTACCTACGAGCAGTACTTC. Encoded protein: CASSPDSTYEQYF.

The chain couples TRBV6-5 to TRBJ2-1; the D is unclear. This CDR3 spans 13 amino acids. Trimming removed 0 bases from V and 8 bases from J, with 8 bases in between. Germline CDR1 reads MNHEY; CDR2 reads SVGAGI. CDR3 sequence (DNA): TGTGCCAGCAGTTACTCGTTATGGGATGAGCAGTTCTTC. It codes for CASSYSLWDEQFF.

This clone was seen a few times. The J gene is TRBJ1-5, the V gene TRBV7-6; weak D call: TRBD1 (6 bases). The CDR3 has 14 residues. Trimming removed 0 bases at V and 5 bases at J, with 8 bases between. The germline gives CDR1 SGHVS, CDR2 FNYEAQ. CDR3 DNA: TGTGCCAGCAGCTTAGCGTCAGGGGATCAGCCCCAGCATTTT. It specifies CASSLASGDQPQHF.

The rearrangement uses TRBV5-5 and TRBJ2-3, with D unresolved. Germline V CDR1 and CDR2: SGHKS, YYEKEE (reference sequence). V dropped 3 bases and J dropped 0 bases, with 14 bases sitting between them. This CDR3 has 16 residues. CDR3: CASSSTSLKSTDTQYF. The CDR3 DNA is TGTGCCAGCAGCTCCACGAGCCTTAAAAGCACAGATACGCAGTATTTT.

This clone showed up just a few times. V is TRBV9 and J is TRBJ2-1; TRBD2 is a possible D gene (5 bases). V gave up 0 bases and J gave up 4 bases, with 11 bases separating them. The CDR3 consists of 15 residues. Germline values: CDR1 SGDLS, CDR2 YYNGEE. CDR3 sequence: CASSVDWRRYNEQFF. CDR3 sequence (DNA): TGTGCCAGCAGCGTAGATTGGCGGAGGTACAATGAGCAGTTCTTC.

The CDR3 sequence is CASRGVARGDYGYTF. DNA for the CDR3: TGTGCCAGCAGAGGGGTAGCTCGGGGAGACTATGGCTACACCTTC. The genes are TRBV9 and TRBJ1-2; the D gene is possibly TRBD1 (5 bases). V lost 5 bases and J 3 bases, leaving 17 bases between the germline ends. Germline assignment: CDR1 SGDLS and CDR2 YYNGEE. CDR3 length: 15 amino acids. The full variable domain, completed using reference TRBV9 and TRBJ1-2, is DSGVTQTPKHLITATGQRVTLRCSPRSGDLSVYWYQQSLDQGLQFLIQYYNGEERAKGNILERFSAQQFPDLHSELNLSSLELGDSALYFCASRGVARGDYGYTFGSGTRLTVV.

This clone appeared once. V and J are TRBV15 and TRBJ1-1; D is ambiguous. V was pared by 8 bases and J by 1 base, with 11 bases between. CDR1 is LNHNV and CDR2 is YYDKDF in the germline V gene (reference sequence). The CDR3 runs 13 residues. The CDR3 DNA reads TGTGCCACCTCCGGGGATTGGAACACTGAAGCTTTCTTT. Protein: CATSGDWNTEAFF.

This sequence joins TRBV19 and TRBJ2-7, with a tentative D call TRBD1 (5 bases). Looked up from germline, CDR1 is LNHDA and CDR2 is SQIVND (reference sequence). CDR3 length: 12 amino acids. V lost 2 bases to trimming and J lost 6 bases, with 8 bases between them. The CDR3 protein is CASSIPGREQYF. For the CDR3, the DNA is TGTGCCAGTAGTATACCAGGGCGCGAGCAGTACTTC.